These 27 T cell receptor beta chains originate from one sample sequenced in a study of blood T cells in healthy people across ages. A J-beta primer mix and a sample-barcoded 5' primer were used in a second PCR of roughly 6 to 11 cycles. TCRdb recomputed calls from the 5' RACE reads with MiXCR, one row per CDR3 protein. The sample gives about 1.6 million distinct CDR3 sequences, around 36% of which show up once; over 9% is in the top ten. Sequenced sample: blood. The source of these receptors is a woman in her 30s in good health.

This CDR3 reads CASSWWTSQGSKQYF. The DNA of the CDR3 is TGCGCCAGCAGCTGGTGGACTAGCCAAGGGTCTAAGCAGTACTTC. The chain carries TRBV5-1 and TRBJ2-7, with 8 bases matching TRBD2. Germline CDR1 and CDR2: SGHRS and YFSETQ. V was clipped by 3 bases and J by 8 bases; unmatched bases: 13. This CDR3 region has 15 residues.

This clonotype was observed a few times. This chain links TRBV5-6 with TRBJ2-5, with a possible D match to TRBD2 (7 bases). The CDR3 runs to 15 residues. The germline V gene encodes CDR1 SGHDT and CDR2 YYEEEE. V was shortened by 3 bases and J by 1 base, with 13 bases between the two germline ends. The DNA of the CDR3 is TGTGCCAGCAGCTCCGTAGGGGGGGCCCAAGAGACCCAGTACTTC. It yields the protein CASSSVGGAQETQYF.

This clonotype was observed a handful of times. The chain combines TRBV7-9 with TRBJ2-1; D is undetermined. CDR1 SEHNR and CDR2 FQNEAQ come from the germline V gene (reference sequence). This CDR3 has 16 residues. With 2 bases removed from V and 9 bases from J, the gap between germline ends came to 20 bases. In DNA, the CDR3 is TGTGCCAGCAGCTTATTGAGTCCGGGTTATATGGGTGAGCAGTTCTTC. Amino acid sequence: CASSLLSPGYMGEQFF.

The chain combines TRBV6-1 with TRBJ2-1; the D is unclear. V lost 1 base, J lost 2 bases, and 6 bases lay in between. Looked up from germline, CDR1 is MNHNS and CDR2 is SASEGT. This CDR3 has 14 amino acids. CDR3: CASSEGGPYNEQFF. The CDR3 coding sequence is TGTGCCAGCAGTGAAGGGGGTCCCTACAATGAGCAGTTCTTC.

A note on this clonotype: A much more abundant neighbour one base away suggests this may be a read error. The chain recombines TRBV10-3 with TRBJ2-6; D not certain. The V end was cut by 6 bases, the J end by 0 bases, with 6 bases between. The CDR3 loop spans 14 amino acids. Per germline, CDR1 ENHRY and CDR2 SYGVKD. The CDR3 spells CAIRESSGANVLTF. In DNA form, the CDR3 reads TGTGCCATCAGGGAGAGCTCTGGGGCCAACGTCCTGACTTTC.

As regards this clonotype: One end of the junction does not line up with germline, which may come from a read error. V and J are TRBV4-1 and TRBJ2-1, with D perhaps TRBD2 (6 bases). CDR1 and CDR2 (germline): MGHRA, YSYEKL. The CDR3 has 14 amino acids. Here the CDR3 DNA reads TGCGCCAACAGCTTACGGGGGATTGACAATGAGCAGTTCTTC. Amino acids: CANSLRGIDNEQFF.

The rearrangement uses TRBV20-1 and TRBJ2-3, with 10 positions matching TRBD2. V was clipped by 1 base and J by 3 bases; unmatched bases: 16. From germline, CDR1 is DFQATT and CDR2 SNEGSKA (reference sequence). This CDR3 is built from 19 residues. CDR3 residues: CSARAGRWLAGVRTDTQYF. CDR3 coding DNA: TGCAGTGCTAGAGCGGGGAGGTGGCTAGCGGGAGTGAGGACAGATACGCAGTATTTT.

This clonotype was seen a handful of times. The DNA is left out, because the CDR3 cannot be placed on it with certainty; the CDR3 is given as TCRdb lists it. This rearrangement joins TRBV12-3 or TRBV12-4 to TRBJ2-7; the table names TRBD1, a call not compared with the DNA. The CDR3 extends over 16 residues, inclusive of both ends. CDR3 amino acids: CASSSSAGPGSYEQYF.

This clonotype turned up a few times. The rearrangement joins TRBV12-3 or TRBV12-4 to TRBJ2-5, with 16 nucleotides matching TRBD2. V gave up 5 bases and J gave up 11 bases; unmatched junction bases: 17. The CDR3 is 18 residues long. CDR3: CASSPGLAGGPGNNEQYF. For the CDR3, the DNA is TGTGCCAGCAGTCCGGGACTAGCGGGGGGGCCTGGCAACAATGAGCAGTACTTC.

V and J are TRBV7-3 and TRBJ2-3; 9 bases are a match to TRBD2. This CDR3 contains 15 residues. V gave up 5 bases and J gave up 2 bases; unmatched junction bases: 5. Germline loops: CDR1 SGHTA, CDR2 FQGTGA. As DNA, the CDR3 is TGTGCCAGCAGCCGGACTAGCGCTATCACAGATACGCAGTATTTT. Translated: CASSRTSAITDTQYF.

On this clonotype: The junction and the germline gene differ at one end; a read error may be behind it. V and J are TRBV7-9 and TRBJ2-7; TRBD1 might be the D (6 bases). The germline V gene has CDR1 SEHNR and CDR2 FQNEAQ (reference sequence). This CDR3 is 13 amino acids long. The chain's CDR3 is CASSPGTPYELYF. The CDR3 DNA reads TGTGCCAGCAGCCCGGGGACACCCTACGAGCTGTACTTC.

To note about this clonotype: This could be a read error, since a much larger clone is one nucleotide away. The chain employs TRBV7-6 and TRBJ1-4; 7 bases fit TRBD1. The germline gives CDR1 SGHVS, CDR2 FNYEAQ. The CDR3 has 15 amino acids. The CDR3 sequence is CASSLYGTANEKLIF. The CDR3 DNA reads TGTGCCAGCAGCTTATACGGGACAGCGAATGAAAAACTGATTTTT.

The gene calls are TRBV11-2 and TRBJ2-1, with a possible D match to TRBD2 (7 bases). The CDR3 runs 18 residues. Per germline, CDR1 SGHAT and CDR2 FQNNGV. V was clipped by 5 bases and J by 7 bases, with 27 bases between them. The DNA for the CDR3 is TGTGCCAGCAGCAAGGGATCAGGAGGGGGGGCCAAGGGGAATGAGCAGTTCTTC. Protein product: CASSKGSGGGAKGNEQFF.

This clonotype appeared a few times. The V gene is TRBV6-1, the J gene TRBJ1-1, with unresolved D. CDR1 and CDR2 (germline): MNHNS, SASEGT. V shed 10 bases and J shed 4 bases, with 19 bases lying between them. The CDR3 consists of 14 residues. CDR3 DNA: TGTGCCACCTACCTGCGAATACCGGGCACTGAAGCTTTCTTT. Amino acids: CATYLRIPGTEAFF.

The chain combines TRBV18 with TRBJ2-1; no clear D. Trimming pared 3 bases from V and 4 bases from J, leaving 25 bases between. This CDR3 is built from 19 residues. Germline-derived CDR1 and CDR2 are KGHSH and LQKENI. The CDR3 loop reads CASSPPYSRQVPGYNEQFF. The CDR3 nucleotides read TGTGCCAGCTCACCGCCATACAGCAGGCAGGTTCCCGGATACAATGAGCAGTTCTTC.

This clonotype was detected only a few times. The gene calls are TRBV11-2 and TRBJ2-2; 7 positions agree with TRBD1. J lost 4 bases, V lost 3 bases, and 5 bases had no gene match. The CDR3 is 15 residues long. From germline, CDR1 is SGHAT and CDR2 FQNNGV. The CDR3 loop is CASSLRGQGTGELFF. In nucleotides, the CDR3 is TGTGCCAGCAGCTTGAGGGGGCAGGGCACCGGGGAGCTGTTTTTT. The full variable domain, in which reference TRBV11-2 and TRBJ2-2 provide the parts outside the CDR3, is EAGVAQSPRYKIIEKRQSVAFWCNPISGHATLYWYQQILGQGPKLLIQFQNNGVVDDSQLPKDRFSAERLKGVDSTLKIQPAKLEDSAVYLCASSLRGQGTGELFFGEGSRLTVL.

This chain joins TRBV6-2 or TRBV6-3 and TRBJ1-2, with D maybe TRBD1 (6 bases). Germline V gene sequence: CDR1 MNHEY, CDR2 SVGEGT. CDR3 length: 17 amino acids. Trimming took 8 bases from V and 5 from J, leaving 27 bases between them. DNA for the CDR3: TGTGCCAGCTGCCCCGGGCAGGGGCCCTATCTTGGGTATGGCTACACCTTC. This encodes CASCPGQGPYLGYGYTF.

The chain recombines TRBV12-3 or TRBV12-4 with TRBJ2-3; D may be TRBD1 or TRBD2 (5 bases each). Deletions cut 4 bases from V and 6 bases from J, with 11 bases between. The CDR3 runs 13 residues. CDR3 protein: CASSSGQWDTQYF. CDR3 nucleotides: TGTGCCAGCAGTTCGGGGCAGTGGGATACGCAGTATTTT.

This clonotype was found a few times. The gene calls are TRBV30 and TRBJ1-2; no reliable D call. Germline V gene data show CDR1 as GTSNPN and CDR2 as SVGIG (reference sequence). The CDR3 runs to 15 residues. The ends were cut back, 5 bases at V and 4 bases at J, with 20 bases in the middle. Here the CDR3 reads CAWDPGHIGRYGYTF. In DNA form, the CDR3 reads TGTGCCTGGGATCCCGGGCACATAGGACGCTATGGCTACACCTTC. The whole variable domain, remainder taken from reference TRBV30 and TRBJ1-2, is SQTIHQWPATLVQPVGSPLSLECTVEGTSNPNLYWYRQAAGRGLQLLFYSVGIGQISSEVPQNLSASRPQDRQFILSSKKLLLSDSGFYLCAWDPGHIGRYGYTFGSGTRLTVV.

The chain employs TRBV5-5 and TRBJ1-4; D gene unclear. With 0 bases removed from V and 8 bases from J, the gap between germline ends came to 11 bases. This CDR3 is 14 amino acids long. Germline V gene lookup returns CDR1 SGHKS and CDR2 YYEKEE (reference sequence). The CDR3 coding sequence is TGTGCCAGCAGCTTGGCGGGTCAGCAAGAAAAACTGTTTTTT. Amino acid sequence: CASSLAGQQEKLFF.

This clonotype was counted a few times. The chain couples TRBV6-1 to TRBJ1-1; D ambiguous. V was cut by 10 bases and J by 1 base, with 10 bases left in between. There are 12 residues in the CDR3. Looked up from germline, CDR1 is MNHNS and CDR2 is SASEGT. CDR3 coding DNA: TGTGCCACTCCCGGCCCGAACACTGAAGCTTTCTTT. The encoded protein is CATPGPNTEAFF.

Written as DNA, the CDR3 is TGCAGTGCTAGAACTTTTAAGGGGACAGATACGCAGTATTTT. This codes for CSARTFKGTDTQYF. The V gene is TRBV20-1, the J gene TRBJ2-3; perhaps TRBD1 as D (5 bases). The V end lost 2 bases, the J end lost 3 bases, and 12 bases lay between the germline ends. The CDR3 runs 14 residues. Germline lookup yields CDR1 DFQATT and CDR2 SNEGSKA (reference sequence).

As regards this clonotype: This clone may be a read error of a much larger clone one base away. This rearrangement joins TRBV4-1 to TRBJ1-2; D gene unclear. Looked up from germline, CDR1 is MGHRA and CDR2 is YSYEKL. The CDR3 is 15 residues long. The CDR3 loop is CASNQDPTADYGYTF. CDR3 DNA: TGCGCCAGCAACCAAGATCCCACAGCCGACTATGGCTACACCTTC.

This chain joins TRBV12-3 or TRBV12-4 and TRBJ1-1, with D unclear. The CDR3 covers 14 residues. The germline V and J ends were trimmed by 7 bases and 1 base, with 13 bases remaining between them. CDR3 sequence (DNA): TGTGCCAGCACCCTCGGTTTGGGGAACACTGAAGCTTTCTTT. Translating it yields CASTLGLGNTEAFF.

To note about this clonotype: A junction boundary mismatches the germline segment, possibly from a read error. CDR3 in DNA: TGCGCCTGCAGCCTCCGGGGGACGGTTGTGGACGAGCAGTACTTC. Translated: CACSLRGTVVDEQYF. The chain carries TRBV5-1 and TRBJ2-7, with TRBD2 as a possible D gene (6 bases). The germline gives CDR1 SGHRS, CDR2 YFSETQ. CDR3 length: 15 amino acids.

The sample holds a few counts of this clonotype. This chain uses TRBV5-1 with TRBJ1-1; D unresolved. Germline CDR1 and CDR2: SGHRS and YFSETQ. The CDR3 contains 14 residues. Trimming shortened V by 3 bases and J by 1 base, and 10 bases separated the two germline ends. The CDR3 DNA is TGCGCCAGCAGCTACGATACACGGAACACTGAAGCTTTCTTT. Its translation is CASSYDTRNTEAFF.

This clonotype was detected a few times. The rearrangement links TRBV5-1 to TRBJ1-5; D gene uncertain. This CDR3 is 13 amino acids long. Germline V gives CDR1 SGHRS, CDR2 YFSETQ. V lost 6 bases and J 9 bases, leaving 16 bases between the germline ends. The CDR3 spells CASILHPRAPQHF. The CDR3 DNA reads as TGCGCCAGCATCCTACACCCTCGGGCGCCCCAGCATTTT.